Sequencing of this T cell receptor (beta chain) was carried out in a study of blood T cell repertoires in COVID-19. Clones were read by immunoSEQ multiplex PCR, and TCRdb kept only the in-frame ones, dropping some. The table includes 310,000 or so clones, roughly 84% detected once. Germline values: CDR1 KGHDR, CDR2 SFDVKD. The CDR3 loop spans 15 amino acids. With 4 bases removed from V and 8 bases from J, the gap between germline ends came to 16 bases. This chain connects TRBV24-1 to TRBJ1-4; perhaps TRBD1 as D (6 bases). The sequence was obtained from a man aged 50 to 59 with active or convalescent COVID-19. Material: peripheral blood. CDR3 sequence reads: CATSEPASGTEKLFF. The DNA for the CDR3 is TGTGCCACCAGTGAGCCCGCCTCCGGGACAGAAAAACTGTTTTTT.